One sample yielded the 25 T cell receptor beta chains listed below, sequenced in a study of T cell responses to AZD1222 COVID-19 vaccine. TCRdb's table, derived via immunoSEQ multiplex PCR, lists solely in-frame clones and lacks some. In the table there are some 110,000 clones, 88% of which are singletons. The material sequenced was peripheral blood, taken on day 0 of AZD1222 vaccination. Every receptor here comes from an adult in good health.

The chain combines TRBV4-3 with TRBJ1-2; weak D call: TRBD1 (5 bases). The CDR3 totals 17 residues. From germline, CDR1 is LGHNA and CDR2 YSLEER. V shed 0 bases and J shed 4 bases, with 18 bases lying between them. The CDR3 region is CASSQEGPGRGLYGYTF. The CDR3 coding sequence is TGCGCCAGCAGCCAAGAAGGTCCGGGGAGGGGACTCTATGGCTACACCTTC.

V and J are TRBV28 and TRBJ1-5; 7 bases map to TRBD1. The CDR3 sequence is 17 residues long. The J segment lost 5 bases and the V segment lost 7 bases, leaving 17 bases of the junction unmatched. From germline, CDR1 is MDHEN and CDR2 SYDVKM. CDR3 protein: CASTVAGAGGRYQPQHF. Written as DNA, the CDR3 is TGTGCCAGCACCGTCGCGGGGGCAGGGGGTAGGTATCAGCCCCAGCATTTT.

The chain has TRBV19 and TRBJ2-7, with 7 positions matching TRBD1. The CDR3 contains 17 residues. Trimming removed 4 bases from V and 2 bases from J; junction bases left unmatched: 14. Germline V gives CDR1 LNHDA, CDR2 SQIVND (reference sequence). CDR3 protein: CASSKPLGQSSTYEQYF. Here the CDR3 DNA reads TGTGCCAGTAGTAAACCTCTGGGACAGAGTAGCACCTACGAGCAGTACTTC.

The J gene is TRBJ2-1, the V gene TRBV20-1, with 11 bases identical to TRBD2. V shed 3 bases and J 11 bases; nucleotides not matched to a gene: 9. The CDR3 extends over 14 amino acids. Germline V gives CDR1 DFQATT, CDR2 SNEGSKA (reference sequence). The CDR3, as DNA: TGCAGTGCTAGTCCCGGGACTAGCGGCGCGCAGCAGTTCTTC. Translated, it gives CSASPGTSGAQQFF.

The V gene is TRBV15, the J gene TRBJ2-7; D unclear. V lost 0 bases and J lost 2, with 11 bases in between. The CDR3 spans 15 residues. In germline, CDR1 is LNHNV, CDR2 YYDKDF (reference sequence). DNA for the CDR3: TGTGCCACCAGCAGAGATCAACAACGGACCTACGAGCAGTACTTC. Its protein product is CATSRDQQRTYEQYF.

The V call is TRBV24-1, the J call TRBJ2-5, with TRBD2 as a possible D gene (5 bases). Germline loops: CDR1 KGHDR, CDR2 SFDVKD. There are 13 residues in the CDR3. The ends were cut back, 9 bases at V and 4 bases at J, with 14 bases in the middle. The CDR3 protein is CATGSEGGETQYF. The CDR3 coding sequence is TGTGCCACCGGCTCTGAGGGCGGAGAGACCCAGTACTTC.

This clone was picked up one time. This chain connects TRBV4-1 to TRBJ1-1; D not certain. Trimming took off 4 bases at V and 0 bases at J, with 12 bases between the two ends. The V gene's germline CDR1 is MGHRA and CDR2 YSYEKL. The length of the CDR3 is 15 residues. The CDR3 DNA reads TGCGCCAGCAGCCCCCGGGCCCAAGTGAACACTGAAGCTTTCTTT. Protein: CASSPRAQVNTEAFF.

This clone was seen many times. The chain joins TRBV6-4 to TRBJ1-6; D gene uncertain. Trimming left V 0 bases short and J 7 bases short, with 4 bases between. From germline, CDR1 is MRHNA and CDR2 SNTAGT. The CDR3 contains 13 residues. The chain's CDR3 is CASSDSSNSPLHF. CDR3 nucleotides: TGTGCCAGCAGTGACTCGTCCAATTCACCCCTCCACTTT.

This clone was observed once. This chain joins TRBV18 and TRBJ2-3; maybe TRBD2 (5 bases). Trimming took off 3 bases at V and 2 bases at J, with 12 bases between the two ends. The germline V gene has CDR1 KGHSH and CDR2 LQKENI. The CDR3 is 15 residues long. CDR3 residues: CASSPQRGVTDTQYF. CDR3 DNA sequence: TGTGCCAGCTCACCTCAACGGGGAGTCACAGATACGCAGTATTTT.

This sequence joins TRBV7-6 and TRBJ2-1; D uncertain. The CDR3 runs 13 residues. V lost 4 bases, J lost 0 bases, and 4 bases lay in between. The germline V gene encodes CDR1 SGHVS and CDR2 FNYEAQ. CDR3: CASSSSSYNEQFF. The CDR3 nucleotides are TGTGCCAGCAGCTCTAGCTCCTACAATGAGCAGTTCTTC.

J is TRBJ2-7 and V is TRBV19; 10 bases match TRBD1. V gave up 5 bases and J gave up 3 bases; unmatched junction bases: 10. This CDR3 has 16 residues. Germline V gene lookup returns CDR1 LNHDA and CDR2 SQIVND (reference sequence). The CDR3 protein is CASSQLAGTGDYEQYF. The CDR3 region has the DNA TGTGCCAGTAGTCAACTCGCCGGGACAGGGGACTACGAGCAGTACTTC.

The chain recombines TRBV24-1 with TRBJ2-2; 7 nucleotides align to TRBD1. J gave up 3 bases and V 1 base, and 1 base lay outside the gene matches. The germline V gene has CDR1 KGHDR and CDR2 SFDVKD. The CDR3 loop spans 15 amino acids. CDR3 protein: CATSDLGQDTGELFF. The CDR3 DNA reads TGTGCCACCAGTGATTTAGGACAGGACACCGGGGAGCTGTTTTTT.

This clone was seen once. The DNA of the CDR3 is TGTGCCAGCAGTGCGACAGGGGCCTTCAATCAGCCCCAGCATTTT. Translating it yields CASSATGAFNQPQHF. The chain uses TRBV2 and TRBJ1-5; 8 nucleotides line up with TRBD1. Germline-derived CDR1 and CDR2 are SNHLY and FYNNEI. The J segment lost 3 bases and the V segment lost 4 bases, leaving 5 bases of the junction unmatched. The length of the CDR3 is 15 residues.

The V and J genes are TRBV19 and TRBJ1-2; D is undetermined. V was shortened by 0 bases and J by 0 bases, with 23 bases between the two germline ends. This CDR3 has 20 residues. The germline gives CDR1 LNHDA, CDR2 SQIVND (reference sequence). CDR3 sequence reads: CASSIDLFRVRHETNYGYTF. The CDR3 nucleotides are TGTGCCAGTAGTATAGATCTATTCCGAGTACGTCACGAAACTAACTATGGCTACACCTTC.

J is TRBJ2-1 and V is TRBV3-1 (or the pseudogene TRBV3-2); D unclear. V lost 3 bases and J 1 base, leaving 10 bases between the germline ends. CDR1 and CDR2 (germline): LGHDT, YNNKEL (reference sequence). CDR3 size: 15 residues. CDR3 protein: CASSQDRWSYNEQFF. The CDR3 DNA is TGTGCCAGCAGCCAGGATCGGTGGTCCTACAATGAGCAGTTCTTC.

The chain employs TRBV29-1 and TRBJ1-4, with a weak D call TRBD1 (5 bases). Germline-derived CDR1 and CDR2 are SQVTM and ANQGSEA. The CDR3 runs 13 residues. The V gene lost 4 bases and the J gene lost 6 bases, with 12 bases spanning the gap. CDR3 DNA sequence: TGCAGCGTTGTCAAAGGCAGGGATGAAAAACTGTTTTTT. It is translated as CSVVKGRDEKLFF.

The table lists this clone with a few counts. The sample carries other DNA sequences with the same CDR3. This chain links TRBV6-5 with TRBJ1-6; maybe TRBD1 (6 bases). The CDR3 is made up of 14 amino acids. V gave up 8 bases and J gave up 3 bases, with 11 bases separating them. From germline, CDR1 is MNHEY and CDR2 SVGAGI. CDR3 DNA: TGTGCCAGCGGGGGCAGGAGCTATAATTCACCCCTCCACTTT. Translated: CASGGRSYNSPLHF.

The chain has TRBV3-1 (or the pseudogene TRBV3-2) and TRBJ2-7, with 9 bases that match TRBD1. The V gene end was trimmed by 3 bases and the J gene end by 3 bases; junction bases not matched to a gene: 6. The CDR3 has 15 amino acids. Looked up from germline, CDR1 is LGHDT and CDR2 is YNNKEL (reference sequence). This CDR3 reads CASSQPGQGIYEQYF. The CDR3 bases are TGTGCCAGCAGCCAGCCGGGACAGGGAATCTACGAGCAGTACTTC.

The chain carries TRBV7-6 and TRBJ2-4; D tentatively fits TRBD1 or TRBD2 (5 bases each). CDR1 is SGHVS and CDR2 is FNYEAQ in the germline V gene. The CDR3 covers 16 residues. With 5 bases removed from V and 0 bases from J, the gap between germline ends came to 14 bases. The DNA for the CDR3 is TGTGCCAGCAGCCCCCGTCCCGGGACAGCCAAAAACATTCAGTACTTC. Translating gives CASSPRPGTAKNIQYF.

The rearrangement links TRBV4-1 to TRBJ1-2; D is perhaps TRBD1 (5 bases). In germline, CDR1 is MGHRA, CDR2 YSYEKL. Trimming took 0 bases from V and 4 from J, leaving 15 bases between them. This CDR3 comprises 16 residues. The CDR3 reads CASSQEQAPVRYGYTF. For the CDR3, the DNA is TGCGCCAGCAGCCAAGAACAGGCCCCGGTCCGCTATGGCTACACCTTC.

The chain couples TRBV7-8 to TRBJ1-5; the D gene is possibly TRBD1 (5 bases). CDR1 and CDR2 (germline): SGHVS, FQNEAQ. The CDR3 totals 15 residues. V lost 8 bases, J lost 3 bases, and 17 bases lay in between. This CDR3 is CASSYGGGSNQPQHF. The DNA for the CDR3 is TGTGCCAGCTCTTACGGGGGGGGTTCCAATCAGCCCCAGCATTTT. Full variable domain (rest looked up from reference TRBV7-8 and TRBJ1-5): GAGVSQSPRYKVAKRGQDVALRCDPISGHVSLFWYQQALGQGPEFLTYFQNEAQLDKSGLPSDRFFAERPEGSVSTLKIQRTQQEDSAVYLCASSYGGGSNQPQHFGDGTRLSIL.

The chain combines TRBV4-2 with TRBJ2-1; no firm D call. This CDR3 contains 16 residues. Per germline, CDR1 LGHNA and CDR2 YNFKEQ. V lost 0 bases to trimming and J lost 3 bases, with 12 bases between them. Written as DNA, the CDR3 is TGTGCCAGCAGCCAAGATTTGGCGGCCCTCTACAATGAGCAGTTCTTC. This translates into CASSQDLAALYNEQFF.

This chain uses TRBV14 with TRBJ1-1; D is ambiguous. The CDR3 has 13 residues. Germline CDR1 and CDR2: SGHDN and FVKESK. The V end was cut by 4 bases, the J end by 1 base, with 7 bases between. CDR3 bases: TGTGCCAGCAGCCGCGCGCCGAACACTGAAGCTTTCTTT. Protein product: CASSRAPNTEAFF.

The gene calls are TRBV15 and TRBJ2-2; D not resolved. Germline lookup yields CDR1 LNHNV and CDR2 YYDKDF (reference sequence). This CDR3 is 15 amino acids long. Deletions cut 0 bases from V and 6 bases from J, with 11 bases between. The CDR3 coding sequence is TGTGCCACCAGCAGAGATCTGGGATTCCCCGGGGAGCTGTTTTTT. Its protein product is CATSRDLGFPGELFF. The full variable domain, with the rest looked up from reference TRBV15 and TRBJ2-2, is DAMVIQNPRYQVTQFGKPVTLSCSQTLNHNVMYWYQQKSSQAPKLLFHYYDKDFNNEADTPDNFQSRRPNTSFCFLDIRSPGLGDTAMYLCATSRDLGFPGELFFGEGSRLTVL.

This clone was seen a few times. The rearrangement joins TRBV10-3 to TRBJ2-3; weak D call: TRBD2 (5 bases). CDR1 and CDR2 (germline): ENHRY, SYGVKD. The CDR3 runs to 16 residues. The ends were cut back, 1 base at V and 2 bases at J, with 13 bases in the middle. CDR3 loop: CAISEFPGAVTDTQYF. Written as DNA, the CDR3 is TGTGCCATCAGTGAGTTTCCAGGAGCGGTCACAGATACGCAGTATTTT.